This entry features one TCR beta chain sequence. Antigen unknown. CDR3 size: 20 residues. In germline, CDR1 is SGDLS, CDR2 YYNGEE. Between the trimmed V and J ends, which lost 4 bases and 2 bases, there was a span of 31 bases. PCR amplification relied on 60 Vbeta primers (plus 13 Jbeta primers). Here immunoSEQ multiplex PCR was the method, and the copy in TCRdb shows in-frame clones only, minus some. Its listing shows 60,000 to 80,000 clones. The source of the sample is a study of cytomegalovirus exposure and HLA in healthy donors. Findings and limits, study-wide: In a later analysis, at a false discovery rate of 0.05, 16,951 TCR beta sequences were associated with HLA alleles.

Sequencing input: PBMCs. This TCR was sampled from a boy aged 5 to 17 in good health and CMV-seronegative. The genes are TRBV9 and TRBJ2-7, with D tentatively TRBD2 (6 bases). CDR3 sequence: CASSSTYGSNRPDDTYEQYF. The CDR3 DNA follows: TGTGCCAGCAGCTCAACCTACGGGAGCAACCGGCCCGACGATACCTACGAGCAGTACTTC.